This passage covers 14 T cell receptor beta chains from one sample sequenced in a study of human T cells and chemical hapten exposure. TCRdb passed the RACE reads through MiXCR, listing each CDR3 protein once. This sample yields under 130,000 distinct CDR3 sequences, of which 8% to 13% are seen a single time; under 4.5% belongs to the top ten. The time point is: patch test 1, 2 weeks after DPC sensitization. Stated treatment: therapeutic diphenylcyclopropenone sensitization with weekly scalp DPC. Here the sequenced sample was whole blood, taken in connection with sensitization to the hapten diphenylcyclopropenone (DPC). The source is a woman aged 40 to 50 with alopecia areata. Some clones in this sample may be carry-over from other donors' samples.

The chain carries TRBV12-3 or TRBV12-4 and TRBJ2-7; D is perhaps TRBD2 (6 bases). CDR3 size: 17 residues. V was shortened by 0 bases and J by 2 bases, with 17 bases between the two germline ends. The CDR3 bases are TGTGCCAGCAGTTTAGCGCAAGGTGGGGGGAGAACCTACGAGCAGTACTTC. Its translation is CASSLAQGGGRTYEQYF.

This clonotype has more than one count but fewer than ten. This chain uses TRBV7-6 with TRBJ2-2; a weak D match, TRBD1 (6 bases). The CDR3 loop spans 17 amino acids. CDR1 is SGHVS and CDR2 is FNYEAQ in the germline V gene. V was pared by 6 bases and J by 4 bases, with 21 bases between. DNA for the CDR3: TGTGCCAGCAGGCATAAATTTCCGGGACAAGGCACCGGGGAGCTGTTTTTT. Protein product: CASRHKFPGQGTGELFF.

The sample holds many counts of this clonotype. The chain links TRBV13 to TRBJ2-1; TRBD2 is a possible D gene (6 bases). The CDR3 spans 13 residues. Germline CDR1 and CDR2: PRHDT and FYEKMQ (reference sequence). V was pared by 5 bases and J by 6 bases, with 11 bases between. The CDR3 loop reads CASSPGLTNEQFF. DNA for the CDR3: TGTGCCAGCAGCCCGGGACTTACCAATGAGCAGTTCTTC.

This clonotype was detected ten times or more. The chain employs TRBV7-8 and TRBJ2-7, with D perhaps matching TRBD1 (5 bases). CDR1 and CDR2 (germline): SGHVS, FQNEAQ. Trimming removed 3 bases at V and 12 bases at J, with 21 bases between. This CDR3 spans 14 amino acids. The CDR3 DNA follows: TGTGCCAGCAGCTTCGGACAAGTCCTCACTAACCGGTACTTC. This codes for CASSFGQVLTNRYF.

There are a few counts of this clonotype. The chain recombines TRBV7-3 with TRBJ2-7; D call uncertain. The CDR3 is 15 residues long. Per germline, CDR1 SGHTA and CDR2 FQGTGA. V lost 2 bases, J lost 2 bases, and 13 bases lay in between. The CDR3: CASSLGGSTTYEQYF. CDR3 nucleotides: TGTGCCAGCAGCTTAGGTGGCAGCACAACCTACGAGCAGTACTTC.

This clonotype has at least ten counts. The genes are TRBV29-1 and TRBJ2-5; 8 bases agree with TRBD2. Trimming took 4 bases from V and 4 from J; bases not matched to a gene: 2. Germline CDR1 is SQVTM and CDR2 is ANQGSEA. The CDR3 has 12 residues. The CDR3 is CSVVRGGETQYF. The CDR3 DNA is TGCAGCGTTGTTCGGGGGGGAGAGACCCAGTACTTC.

In its sample, this clonotype was seen a few times. The J gene is TRBJ1-2, the V gene TRBV2, with D tentatively TRBD1 (5 bases). Germline-derived CDR1 and CDR2 are SNHLY and FYNNEI. The CDR3 loop spans 15 amino acids. V was cut by 4 bases and J by 0 bases, with 12 bases left in between. This CDR3 is CASSVIGTTNYGYTF. The CDR3 bases are TGTGCCAGCAGTGTAATCGGGACTACTAACTATGGCTACACCTTC.

This clonotype appeared many times. The chain employs TRBV29-1 and TRBJ1-2; D may be TRBD1 (6 bases). Germline loops: CDR1 SQVTM, CDR2 ANQGSEA. This CDR3 spans 12 amino acids. Deletions cut 3 bases from V and 1 base from J, with 6 bases between. CDR3 in DNA: TGCAGCGTTGAGGACAGTAACTATGGCTACACCTTC. Its translation is CSVEDSNYGYTF. The variable domain in full, with the rest retrieved from reference TRBV29-1 and TRBJ1-2, is SAVISQKPSRDICQRGTSLTIQCQVDSQVTMMFWYRQQPGQSLTLIATANQGSEATYESGFVIDKFPISRPNLTFSTLTVSNMSPEDSSIYLCSVEDSNYGYTFGSGTRLTVV.

In this sample, this clonotype turned up many times. The chain carries TRBV5-1 and TRBJ2-2; D unresolved. The CDR3 consists of 15 residues. Germline loops: CDR1 SGHRS, CDR2 YFSETQ. V gave up 1 base and J gave up 1 base, with 8 bases separating them. In DNA, the CDR3 is TGCGCCAGCAGCTTGATGGCAGGGAACACCGGGGAGCTGTTTTTT. Its translation: CASSLMAGNTGELFF.

This clonotype was seen many times. The genes are TRBV5-5 and TRBJ2-5, with 8 nucleotides matching TRBD2. The CDR3 consists of 15 residues. The V gene end was trimmed by 0 bases and the J gene end by 7 bases; junction bases not matched to a gene: 8. The germline V gene has CDR1 SGHKS and CDR2 YYEKEE (reference sequence). The DNA for the CDR3 is TGTGCCAGCAGCTTGGCAGCGGGGGCGACGGGGACCCAGTACTTC. Translation: CASSLAAGATGTQYF. The whole variable domain, remainder taken from reference TRBV5-5 and TRBJ2-5, is DAGVTQSPTHLIKTRGQQVTLRCSPISGHKSVSWYQQVLGQGPQFIFQYYEKEERGRGNFPDRFSARQFPNYSSELNVNALLLGDSALYLCASSLAAGATGTQYFGPGTRLLVL.

V is TRBV28 and J is TRBJ2-5; 9 bases line up with TRBD1. In germline, CDR1 is MDHEN, CDR2 SYDVKM. The length of the CDR3 is 14 residues. The ends lost 4 bases at V and 5 bases at J; junction bases unmatched: 5. CDR3 residues: CASSSTGTGETQYF. The CDR3 DNA is TGTGCCAGCAGTTCCACCGGGACAGGGGAGACCCAGTACTTC.

This clonotype was recorded a few times. The V call is TRBV6-1, the J call TRBJ2-1; 13 nucleotides align to TRBD2. V was clipped by 5 bases and J by 15 bases; unmatched bases: 10. There are 14 residues in the CDR3. Germline-derived CDR1 and CDR2 are MNHNS and SASEGT. The CDR3 DNA is TGTGCCAGCAGTCGGACTAGCGGGGGCGCCGATCGGTTCTTC. It is translated as CASSRTSGGADRFF.

This clonotype occurred many times. The chain recombines TRBV4-3 with TRBJ2-3; the D is unclear. The CDR3 runs 14 residues. In germline, CDR1 is LGHNA, CDR2 YSLEER. V lost 0 bases to trimming and J lost 8 bases, with 12 bases between them. The CDR3 here is CASSQDSGLGTQYF. DNA of the CDR3: TGCGCCAGCAGCCAAGACTCTGGGCTGGGTACGCAGTATTTT.

This clonotype was counted only a few times. This chain joins TRBV7-2 and TRBJ1-1; unclear D gene. CDR1 is SGHTA and CDR2 is FQGNSA in the germline V gene. V was cut by 3 bases and J by 3 bases, with 2 bases left in between. The CDR3 extends over 11 amino acids. The CDR3 is CASSFDTEAFF. The CDR3 DNA is TGTGCCAGCAGCTTCGACACTGAAGCTTTCTTT.